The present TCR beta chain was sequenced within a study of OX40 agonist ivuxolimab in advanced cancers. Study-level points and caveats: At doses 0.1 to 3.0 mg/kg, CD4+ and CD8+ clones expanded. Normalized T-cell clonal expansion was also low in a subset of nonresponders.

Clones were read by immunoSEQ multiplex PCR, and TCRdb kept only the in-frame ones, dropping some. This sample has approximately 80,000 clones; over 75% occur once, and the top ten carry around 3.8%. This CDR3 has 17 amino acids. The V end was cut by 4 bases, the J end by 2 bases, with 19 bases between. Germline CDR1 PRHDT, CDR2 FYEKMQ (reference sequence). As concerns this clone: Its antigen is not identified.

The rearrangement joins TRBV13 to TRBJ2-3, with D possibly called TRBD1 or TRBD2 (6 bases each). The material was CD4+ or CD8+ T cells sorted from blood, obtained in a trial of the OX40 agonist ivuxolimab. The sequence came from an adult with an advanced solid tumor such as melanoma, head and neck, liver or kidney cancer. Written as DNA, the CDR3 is TGTGCCAGCAGCTGGACTTTGGAGGGGGGTCCCACAGATACGCAGTATTTT. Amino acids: CASSWTLEGGPTDTQYF.